The next 9 T cell receptor beta chains were all read from a single sample in a study of T-cell reconstitution after alpha-beta-depleted transplantation in children. Study findings and constraints: The origin of alpha-beta T cells about two months after transplant was reportedly several hundred expanded graft clones.

The TCRbeta library incorporated unique molecular identifiers. TCRdb redid the calling of the PCR reads with MiXCR, one entry per CDR3 protein. The table shows tens of thousands of distinct CDR3 sequences, with under 7.5% occurring only once. Their antigens remain unidentified. Material: peripheral blood, obtained 60 days after TCRalphabeta/CD19-depleted stem cell transplant. The receptor source for this set is a child under two years old who had a stem cell transplant for acute myeloid leukemia, so the T cells may come from the graft donor.

This clonotype was counted at least ten times. The chain links TRBV3-1 to TRBJ2-1; D not certain. Germline assignment: CDR1 LGHDT and CDR2 YNNKEL (reference sequence). The CDR3 spans 13 residues. V lost 6 bases and J lost 0, with 6 bases in between. The CDR3 coding sequence is TGTGCCAGCAGTGGATACTCCTACAATGAGCAGTTCTTC. Translated, it gives CASSGYSYNEQFF.

This clonotype came up many times. This chain links TRBV6-5 with TRBJ2-3, with no clear D. This CDR3 has 12 residues. V shed 4 bases and J shed 5 bases, with 7 bases lying between them. Germline values: CDR1 MNHEY, CDR2 SVGAGI. The CDR3 protein is CASSSAGDTQYF. In nucleotides, the CDR3 is TGTGCCAGCAGTTCGGCCGGAGATACGCAGTATTTT.

For this clonotype: Being one base from a much bigger clone, this may be a read error. This chain connects TRBV28 to TRBJ2-1; D gene uncertain. CDR1 and CDR2 from the germline V gene are MDHEN and SYDVKM. The CDR3 is 16 residues long. In DNA, the CDR3 is TGTGTCAGCAGTTTTGGCCTTCTAGGTATTGGCAATGAGCAGTTCTTC. It translates to CVSSFGLLGIGNEQFF.

This clonotype was detected many times. V and J are TRBV6-1 and TRBJ2-5, with D possibly being TRBD2 (6 bases). Trimming removed 8 bases at V and 2 bases at J, with 18 bases between. The V gene's germline CDR1 is MNHNS and CDR2 SASEGT. This CDR3 spans 15 amino acids. CDR3: CASLMAGQLQETQYF. CDR3 DNA sequence: TGTGCCAGCCTGATGGCGGGGCAACTTCAAGAGACCCAGTACTTC.

This clonotype was seen at least ten times. The CDR3, as DNA: TGTGCCAGCAGTTTTGCGGGCCCCAACAATGAGCAGTTCTTC. It encodes CASSFAGPNNEQFF. The J gene is TRBJ2-1, the V gene TRBV12-3 or TRBV12-4; D may be TRBD2 (5 bases). Trimming left V 3 bases short and J 5 bases short, with 11 bases between. This CDR3 spans 14 amino acids.

In its sample, this clonotype was seen many times. The rearrangement uses TRBV9 and TRBJ2-1; TRBD1 is a possible D gene (6 bases). Trimming left V 8 bases short and J 10 bases short, with 22 bases between. CDR1 is SGDLS and CDR2 is YYNGEE in the germline V gene. This CDR3 comprises 14 residues. Written as DNA, the CDR3 is TGTGCCAGTGCAGGGGACCCCAAGTATAGCGAGCAGTTCTTC. Translating it yields CASAGDPKYSEQFF.

This clonotype occurred many times. The rearrangement uses TRBV7-9 and TRBJ2-1; D could derive from TRBD1 or TRBD2 (5 bases each). CDR1 and CDR2 from the germline V gene are SEHNR and FQNEAQ (reference sequence). Trimming removed 0 bases at V and 6 bases at J, with 6 bases between. This CDR3 spans 13 amino acids. The CDR3 sequence is CASSLARGNEQFF. The DNA for the CDR3 is TGTGCCAGCAGCTTAGCGAGGGGCAATGAGCAGTTCTTC.

In this sample, this clonotype turned up many times. The chain employs TRBV9 and TRBJ1-2; D gene uncertain. The CDR3 runs 13 residues. Germline V gives CDR1 SGDLS, CDR2 YYNGEE. CDR3 in DNA: TGTGCAACCTCCCCATGGGGAAACTATGGCTACACCTTC. This encodes CATSPWGNYGYTF. Drawing the rest from reference TRBV9 and TRBJ1-2, the complete variable domain is DSGVTQTPKHLITATGQRVTLRCSPRSGDLSVYWYQQSLDQGLQFLIQYYNGEERAKGNILERFSAQQFPDLHSELNLSSLELGDSALYFCATSPWGNYGYTFGSGTRLTVV.

This clonotype has at least ten counts. This chain links TRBV7-9 with TRBJ1-4; D gene uncertain. The V end lost 10 bases, the J end lost 6 bases, and 9 bases lay between the germline ends. CDR1 and CDR2 from the germline V gene are SEHNR and FQNEAQ (reference sequence). The CDR3 is 11 amino acids. The CDR3 sequence: CATSYDEKLFF. As DNA, the CDR3 is TGTGCCACCTCGTATGATGAAAAACTGTTTTTT.